Below are 17 T cell receptor beta chains sequenced from a single sample in a study of beta chain features in type 1 diabetes. Broader study findings: Within each of all four CD4+ subsets, Type 1 diabetes patients had TCRB CDR3s that were moderately but significantly shorter.

The authors reverse transcribed all of the isolated RNA, so sequencing captured expressed TCRB transcripts. Measured with immunoSEQ multiplex PCR; TCRdb has only the in-frame clones, and not every one. The profile covers approximately 170,000 clones, with less than 9.5% appearing a single time and 0.94% taken by the ten largest. Antigens for these TCRs are unknown. The specimen was central memory CD4+ T cells from blood. The receptors shown here come from a woman in her forties with type 1 diabetes.

This clone was counted a few times. This chain uses TRBV7-2 with TRBJ1-5; tentatively, D is TRBD1 (5 bases). V lost 5 bases, J lost 7 bases, and 18 bases lay in between. In germline, CDR1 is SGHTA, CDR2 FQGNSA. This CDR3 region has 15 residues. The CDR3 here is CASSGIGGSGQPQHF. The CDR3 DNA reads as TGTGCCAGCAGCGGTATTGGGGGGTCAGGACAGCCCCAGCATTTT.

The chain couples TRBV19 to TRBJ1-1; TRBD1 matches 7 bases. The CDR3 extends over 15 amino acids. With 3 bases clipped from V and 3 bases from J, the junction kept 7 bases outside the gene matches. CDR1 and CDR2 (germline): LNHDA, SQIVND (reference sequence). The CDR3 DNA sequence: TGTGCCAGTAGTATTTGGCAGGGGGGTGACACTGAAGCTTTCTTT. Its translation: CASSIWQGGDTEAFF.

This sequence joins TRBV28 and TRBJ1-2, with 7 bases identical to TRBD1. The V gene end was trimmed by 5 bases and the J gene end by 8 bases; junction bases not matched to a gene: 14. Germline V lookup: CDR1 MDHEN, CDR2 SYDVKM. The CDR3 length is 15 residues. DNA of the CDR3: TGTGCCAGCAGTCCGTCGACAGGGCCAAGGTACGGCTACACCTTC. Translated: CASSPSTGPRYGYTF.

The CDR3 nucleotides read TGTGCCAGCAGCGTTCGGGATCGTGCTTTCTTT. Amino acids: CASSVRDRAFF. The chain employs TRBV7-2 and TRBJ1-1; D not certain. The CDR3 has 11 residues. Germline V gene data show CDR1 as SGHTA and CDR2 as FQGNSA. Between the trimmed V and J ends, which lost 5 bases and 11 bases, there was a span of 12 bases.

The chain uses TRBV19 and TRBJ2-5; TRBD1 matches 8 bases. The CDR3 totals 15 residues. J was trimmed by 1 base and V by 5 bases; bases with no gene match: 6. The germline V gene encodes CDR1 LNHDA and CDR2 SQIVND (reference sequence). The CDR3 nucleotides are TGTGCCAGTAGTGGGGTGGGGACAGGCCAAGAGACCCAGTACTTC. Translating gives CASSGVGTGQETQYF.

V gene TRBV4-1 combines with J gene TRBJ2-7, with TRBD1 matching over 9 bases. The CDR3 extends over 15 amino acids. Germline CDR1 MGHRA, CDR2 YSYEKL. V lost 4 bases to trimming and J lost 6 bases; unmatched junction nucleotides: 10. In DNA, the CDR3 is TGCGCCAGCAGCCCCTCCTGGGACAGGGACGTCGAGCAGTACTTC. Its translation is CASSPSWDRDVEQYF.

This clone occurred a few times. The chain uses TRBV28 and TRBJ2-7; possibly TRBD1 for D (5 bases). V lost 3 bases and J 0 bases, leaving 12 bases between the germline ends. Germline V gene lookup returns CDR1 MDHEN and CDR2 SYDVKM. This CDR3 contains 15 residues. CDR3 sequence reads: CASSFTQASSYEQYF. As DNA, the CDR3 is TGTGCCAGCAGTTTTACACAGGCTAGCTCCTACGAGCAGTACTTC.

CDR3 sequence (DNA): TGCGCCAGCAGCTTGACCGGGACAGTGACCTACGAGCAGTACTTC. It translates to CASSLTGTVTYEQYF. The chain is built from TRBV5-1 and TRBJ2-7; 7 nucleotides line up with TRBD1. The CDR3 runs 15 residues. Germline values: CDR1 SGHRS, CDR2 YFSETQ. Losses at the gene ends were 1 base for V and 2 bases for J; bases not matched to a gene: 6. The complete variable domain, with remaining parts taken from reference TRBV5-1 and TRBJ2-7, reads KAGVTQTPRYLIKTRGQQVTLSCSPISGHRSVSWYQQTPGQGLQFLFEYFSETQRNKGNFPGRFSGRQFSNSRSEMNVSTLELGDSALYLCASSLTGTVTYEQYFGPGTRLTVT.

The rearrangement joins TRBV7-9 to TRBJ2-1, with TRBD2 as a possible D gene (6 bases). V was pared by 5 bases and J by 6 bases, with 17 bases between. Germline CDR1 reads SEHNR; CDR2 reads FQNEAQ (reference sequence). The CDR3 totals 15 residues. This CDR3 reads CASSTPPRERNEQFF. In DNA form, the CDR3 reads TGTGCCAGCAGCACCCCCCCACGGGAGCGCAATGAGCAGTTCTTC. Together with reference TRBV7-9 and TRBJ2-1, the CDR3 gives the full variable domain: DTGVSQNPRHKITKRGQNVTFRCDPISEHNRLYWYRQTLGQGPEFLTYFQNEAQLEKSRLLSDRFSAERPKGSFSTLEIQRTEQGDSAMYLCASSTPPRERNEQFFGPGTRLTVL.

A few counts support this clone. The rearrangement links TRBV28 to TRBJ2-3; 9 positions match TRBD2. V was clipped by 7 bases and J by 5 bases; unmatched bases: 10. The CDR3 contains 15 residues. The germline CDR1 and CDR2 sequences are MDHEN and SYDVKM. CDR3 DNA sequence: TGTGCCAGCAACATAGCGGGAGCGTTACAAGATACGCAGTATTTT. It specifies CASNIAGALQDTQYF.

This clone was seen ten or more times. This chain links TRBV7-3 with TRBJ1-5; D gene ambiguous. Deletions cut 2 bases from V and 4 bases from J, with 6 bases between. CDR3 size: 13 residues. Germline CDR1 is SGHTA and CDR2 is FQGTGA. This CDR3 is CASSLGRNQPQHF. CDR3 nucleotide sequence: TGTGCCAGCAGCTTAGGTCGGAATCAGCCCCAGCATTTT.

The table lists this clone with a few counts. The chain couples TRBV5-1 to TRBJ2-3; maybe TRBD1 (5 bases). V shed 2 bases and J shed 1 base, with 8 bases lying between them. Per germline, CDR1 SGHRS and CDR2 YFSETQ. This CDR3 region has 14 residues. In DNA form, the CDR3 reads TGCGCCAGCAGCTTTGACAGCGGCACAGATACGCAGTATTTT. It translates to CASSFDSGTDTQYF.

This clone was observed a handful of times. V gene TRBV5-1 combines with J gene TRBJ2-1; TRBD2 matches 7 bases. With 0 bases clipped from V and 6 bases from J, the junction kept 12 bases outside the gene matches. The CDR3 contains 17 residues. The germline CDR1 and CDR2 sequences are SGHRS and YFSETQ. The CDR3 region is CASSLAPGGNLGNEQFF. CDR3 DNA: TGCGCCAGCAGCTTGGCCCCGGGGGGAAACCTTGGCAATGAGCAGTTCTTC.

CDR3 amino acids: CASSPNPRGYGYTF. For the CDR3, the DNA is TGCGCCAGCAGCCCCAATCCCAGGGGATATGGCTACACCTTC. The chain is built from TRBV5-1 and TRBJ1-2, with D tentatively TRBD1 (6 bases). The CDR3 consists of 14 residues. CDR1 is SGHRS, CDR2 YFSETQ, per germline. V lost 4 bases to trimming and J lost 5 bases, with 15 bases between them.

This clone was picked up a small number of times. The rearrangement joins TRBV2 to TRBJ1-5, with TRBD1 matching 8 bases. Losses at the gene ends were 6 bases for V and 5 bases for J; bases not matched to a gene: 12. Looked up from germline, CDR1 is SNHLY and CDR2 is FYNNEI. The length of the CDR3 is 16 residues. CDR3: CASRTGAGGGYQPQHF. The CDR3 nucleotides are TGTGCCAGCAGGACGGGGGCAGGGGGCGGGTATCAGCCCCAGCATTTT. The full variable domain, rest sourced from reference TRBV2 and TRBJ1-5, is EPEVTQTPSHQVTQMGQEVILRCVPISNHLYFYWYRQILGQKVEFLVSFYNNEISEKSEIFDDQFSVERPDGSNFTLKIRSTKLEDSAMYFCASRTGAGGGYQPQHFGDGTRLSIL.

J is TRBJ1-2 and V is TRBV7-9; possible D gene TRBD1, 6 bases. The germline V gene has CDR1 SEHNR and CDR2 FQNEAQ (reference sequence). V lost 3 bases and J lost 4, with 9 bases in between. This CDR3 has 13 residues. CDR3 in DNA: TGTGCCAGCAGCTTGGGGGGGGCCTATGGCTACACCTTC. Its translation: CASSLGGAYGYTF.

The CDR3 sequence: CASSTPNNEQFF. CDR3 coding DNA: TGTGCCAGCAGTACGCCTAACAATGAGCAGTTCTTC. This chain links TRBV28 with TRBJ2-1; D uncertain. V was shortened by 5 bases and J by 5 bases, with 7 bases between the two germline ends. Germline V gene sequence: CDR1 MDHEN, CDR2 SYDVKM. CDR3 length: 12 residues.